This T cell receptor (beta chain) appears in the sequencing data of a study of identical twins. Overall study results and limits: A partial confounding effect on zero-insertion analyses could come from invariant MAIT and iNKT cells.

In its sample, this clonotype was seen a few times. Its antigen is unknown. TCRdb reprocessed the 5' RACE reads via MiXCR and lists one record per CDR3 protein. The sample consists of roughly 240,000 distinct CDR3 sequences, roughly 7% of them appearing once. This same sample was also taken into another study, of yellow fever vaccine responses in identical twins.

This TCR was sampled from a woman between 18 and 29 years old in good health. The sequenced sample was memory (CD45RO+) T cells sorted from blood.

The CDR3 here is CSAGAEGGYGYTF. The CDR3 DNA reads TGCAGTGCTGGAGCAGAGGGGGGCTATGGCTACACCTTC. J is TRBJ1-2 and V is TRBV20-1; D is possibly TRBD1 (6 bases). Germline CDR1 reads DFQATT; CDR2 reads SNEGSKA (reference sequence). V shed 5 bases and J shed 4 bases, with 14 bases lying between them. The CDR3 totals 13 residues.